The 29 T cell receptor beta chains below all came from one sample that was sequenced in a study of chronic HIV infection and antiretroviral therapy. MiXCR, run by TCRdb on the 5' RACE reads, gives a single entry per CDR3 protein. The data show about 38,000 distinct CDR3 sequences, with 7% to 10% seen just once and approximately 2.6% held by the top ten. Sequencing was done on a sample of peripheral blood. Source of these receptors: an adult who had HIV and had not received antiretroviral therapy, or was an uninfected healthy control (not recorded which).

The table lists this clonotype with a few counts. Written as DNA, the CDR3 is TGTGCCAGCAGCCTACCGGGACACCAGCCCCAGCATTTT. It is translated as CASSLPGHQPQHF. The V call is TRBV6-2 or TRBV6-3, the J call TRBJ1-5; D might be TRBD1 (6 bases). The CDR3 length is 13 residues. CDR1 is MNHEY and CDR2 is SVGEGT in the germline V gene. V shed 6 bases and J shed 7 bases, with 13 bases lying between them.

The sample holds a few counts of this clonotype. V is TRBV2 and J is TRBJ1-5; D unresolved. V lost 6 bases and J 3 bases, leaving 15 bases between the germline ends. The CDR3 has 15 amino acids. Germline CDR1 and CDR2: SNHLY and FYNNEI. CDR3 protein: CASSKDGKPNQPQHF. Here the CDR3 DNA reads TGTGCCAGCAGCAAGGACGGGAAACCCAATCAGCCCCAGCATTTT.

This chain connects TRBV4-3 to TRBJ2-1; 9 positions agree with TRBD2. V shed 1 base, J shed 7 bases, and the junction held 11 bases outside the gene matches. The germline V gene has CDR1 LGHNA and CDR2 YSLEER. The CDR3 loop spans 17 amino acids. CDR3 sequence reads: CASSQVLDSGRGNEQFF. The CDR3 bases are TGCGCCAGCAGCCAAGTTCTCGATAGCGGGAGAGGGAATGAGCAGTTCTTC.

This clonotype was counted between two and nine times. The J gene is TRBJ2-1, the V gene TRBV5-1, with D unclear. There are 14 residues in the CDR3. Trimming shortened V by 0 bases and J by 7 bases, and 11 bases separated the two germline ends. Per the germline V gene, CDR1 is SGHRS and CDR2 is YFSETQ. The DNA for the CDR3 is TGCGCCAGCAGCTTGGAAGGCAGGATAAATGAGCAGTTCTTC. This gives the protein CASSLEGRINEQFF.

This clonotype was picked up a small number of times. The V gene is TRBV6-2 or TRBV6-3, the J gene TRBJ2-1, with 7 bases matching TRBD2. The germline CDR1 and CDR2 sequences are MNHEY and SVGEGT. The CDR3 extends over 14 amino acids. V lost 8 bases and J lost 3; bases outside the gene matches: 7. The CDR3 protein is CASLPSGLYNEQFF. In DNA form, the CDR3 reads TGTGCCAGCCTTCCTAGCGGACTCTACAATGAGCAGTTCTTC.

This clonotype was detected ten times or more. This chain connects TRBV29-1 to TRBJ2-2, with D perhaps TRBD1 or TRBD2 (5 bases each). V was trimmed by 7 bases and J by 1 base, leaving 10 bases between them. This CDR3 has 13 residues. Germline V gene data show CDR1 as SQVTM and CDR2 as ANQGSEA. The CDR3 DNA sequence: TGCAGCGGGGGCACTAGGAACACCGGGGAGCTGTTTTTT. Amino acid sequence: CSGGTRNTGELFF.

The table lists this clonotype with many counts. The rearrangement joins TRBV29-1 to TRBJ2-3; the D is unclear. V was trimmed by 1 base and J by 2 bases, leaving 4 bases between them. CDR3 length: 12 amino acids. Looked up from germline, CDR1 is SQVTM and CDR2 is ANQGSEA. CDR3 amino acids: CSVEGDTDTQYF. Written as DNA, the CDR3 is TGCAGCGTTGAAGGTGACACAGATACGCAGTATTTT.

For this clonotype: A clone one base away is much larger, so this may be a read error. The chain links TRBV2 to TRBJ1-1; 8 positions agree with TRBD1. The CDR3 spans 13 residues. CDR1 and CDR2 (germline): SNHLY, FYNNEI. The CDR3 DNA reads as TGTGCCAGCAGACAACAGGGGGGGACTGAAACTTTCTTT. As protein: CASRQQGGTETFF.

At least ten counts were recorded for this clonotype. DNA for the CDR3: TGCAGCGTTGATTATGCGGTAGCGGGAGTTTACAATGAGCAGTTCTTC. This codes for CSVDYAVAGVYNEQFF. The chain is built from TRBV29-1 and TRBJ2-1; 9 bases map to TRBD2. This CDR3 has 16 residues. Per the germline V gene, CDR1 is SQVTM and CDR2 is ANQGSEA. The trim removed 3 bases at V and 4 bases at J, leaving 10 bases unmatched.

This clonotype was seen a few times. The gene calls are TRBV20-1 and TRBJ1-5, with 10 nucleotides matching TRBD1. From germline, CDR1 is DFQATT and CDR2 SNEGSKA (reference sequence). The junction had 8 bases not matched to a gene; V was cut back by 4 bases and J by 2 bases. The CDR3 is made up of 16 amino acids. The CDR3 reads CSAKTGGAGGNQPQHF. The CDR3 nucleotides are TGCAGTGCTAAGACAGGGGGCGCAGGGGGCAATCAGCCCCAGCATTTT.

This clonotype was detected only a few times. The chain couples TRBV29-1 to TRBJ1-1, with D perhaps TRBD1 (5 bases). Trimming removed 4 bases from V and 2 bases from J, with 8 bases in between. Germline lookup yields CDR1 SQVTM and CDR2 ANQGSEA. The length of the CDR3 is 12 residues. The CDR3 region has the DNA TGCAGCGTTGCCCGGGACAACACTGAAGCTTTCTTT. It specifies CSVARDNTEAFF.

This clonotype was detected ten times or more. The rearrangement uses TRBV7-9 and TRBJ2-5; no clear D. Germline values: CDR1 SEHNR, CDR2 FQNEAQ (reference sequence). The CDR3 length is 14 residues. V lost 5 bases, J lost 5 bases, and 15 bases lay in between. CDR3 nucleotides: TGTGCCAGCAGCCCGCTCCTGGGTCGGGAGACCCAGTACTTC. This gives the protein CASSPLLGRETQYF.

V usage is TRBV28 and J usage is TRBJ1-2; the match to TRBD1 covers 7 bases. CDR3 length: 14 amino acids. The V segment lost 4 bases and the J segment 0 bases; nucleotides outside the gene matches: 2. The germline CDR1 and CDR2 sequences are MDHEN and SYDVKM. The CDR3 is CASSSGTANYGYTF. DNA of the CDR3: TGTGCCAGCAGTTCCGGGACAGCTAACTATGGCTACACCTTC.

There are many counts of this clonotype. The chain couples TRBV7-9 to TRBJ2-6, with 7 positions matching TRBD1. Germline-derived CDR1 and CDR2 are SEHNR and FQNEAQ (reference sequence). With 5 bases clipped from V and 0 bases from J, the junction kept 7 bases outside the gene matches. This CDR3 comprises 17 residues. CDR3 amino acids: CASSQGQTYSGANVLTF. CDR3 sequence (DNA): TGTGCCAGCAGCCAGGGACAGACCTACTCTGGGGCCAACGTCCTGACTTTC.

As to this clonotype: A read error is possible here, since a much larger clone lies one base away. The CDR3 does not end in the conserved phenylalanine or tryptophan, so this is likely a read error. The V call is TRBV20-1, the J call TRBJ2-1; 8 bases align to TRBD2. Germline loops: CDR1 DFQATT, CDR2 SNEGSKA (reference sequence). After removal of 3 bases from V and 4 bases from J, the junction contained 5 bases not matched to a gene. CDR3 size: 14 residues. CDR3 loop: CSASGRASYNEQFI. In nucleotides, the CDR3 is TGCAGTGCTAGCGGGAGGGCCTCTTACAATGAGCAGTTCATC.

This clonotype was seen ten or more times. V usage is TRBV7-6 and J usage is TRBJ2-7, with D possibly TRBD1 on 6 matching bases. The length of the CDR3 is 15 residues. CDR1 is SGHVS and CDR2 is FNYEAQ in the germline V gene. V lost 5 bases to trimming and J lost 0 bases, with 14 bases between them. The CDR3 reads CASSPPDRSSYEQYF. The CDR3 nucleotides read TGTGCCAGCAGCCCCCCGGACAGAAGCTCCTACGAGCAGTACTTC.

The chain uses TRBV29-1 and TRBJ2-1; D not certain. The CDR3 extends over 12 amino acids. Germline V gives CDR1 SQVTM, CDR2 ANQGSEA. Trimming cost V 3 bases and J 4 bases, with 7 bases left between them. The CDR3 bases are TGCAGCGTTGAGTTCAGTTACAATGAGCAGTTCTTC. The encoded protein is CSVEFSYNEQFF.

This clonotype was recorded at least ten times. The V call is TRBV20-1, the J call TRBJ2-4; perhaps TRBD2 as D (6 bases). Germline-derived CDR1 and CDR2 are DFQATT and SNEGSKA (reference sequence). Trimming stripped 3 bases from V and 0 bases from J, with 12 bases between. The CDR3 loop spans 15 amino acids. Written as DNA, the CDR3 is TGCAGTGCTAGTCGACGGGAGCTAGCCAAAAACATTCAGTACTTC. It specifies CSASRRELAKNIQYF.

This clonotype was seen more than once but under ten times. The rearrangement links TRBV4-1 to TRBJ2-1, with 9 bases fitting TRBD2. The CDR3 has 17 residues. J lost 0 bases, V lost 5 bases, and 8 bases had no gene match. Germline CDR1 and CDR2: MGHRA and YSYEKL. CDR3 nucleotides: TGCGCCAGCAGCTACTCGGGACTAGCAAGCTCCTACAATGAGCAGTTCTTC. The encoded protein is CASSYSGLASSYNEQFF.

At least ten counts were recorded for this clonotype. Here the CDR3 reads CASSSGNRLRKGNEQFF. CDR3 coding DNA: TGTGCCAGCAGTTCGGGGAACAGACTAAGGAAGGGAAATGAGCAGTTCTTC. V and J are TRBV28 and TRBJ2-1; perhaps TRBD2 as D (5 bases). Germline V gene lookup returns CDR1 MDHEN and CDR2 SYDVKM. V lost 4 bases to trimming and J lost 7 bases, with 23 bases between them. The CDR3 has 17 residues.

This clonotype came up a few times. The chain employs TRBV28 and TRBJ2-7, with D possibly being TRBD1 or TRBD2 (5 bases each). V gave up 4 bases and J gave up 2 bases, with 15 bases separating them. Germline CDR1 is MDHEN and CDR2 is SYDVKM. This CDR3 comprises 15 residues. CDR3 residues: CASSSSGTDAYEQYF. The CDR3 nucleotides read TGTGCCAGCAGTTCGTCCGGGACGGACGCCTACGAGCAGTACTTC.

This clonotype has more than one count but fewer than ten. The V and J genes are TRBV5-6 and TRBJ1-1; D may be TRBD1 (5 bases). Germline lookup yields CDR1 SGHDT and CDR2 YYEEEE. V gave up 1 base and J gave up 2 bases, with 9 bases separating them. The CDR3 has 14 residues. The CDR3 reads CASSLQGRNTEAFF. CDR3 in DNA: TGTGCCAGCAGCTTGCAGGGTCGTAACACTGAAGCTTTCTTT.

V usage is TRBV3-1 and J usage is TRBJ1-3; D is unclear. The CDR3 has 14 residues. V gave up 5 bases and J gave up 0 bases, with 8 bases separating them. The germline gives CDR1 LGHDT, CDR2 YNNKEL (reference sequence). In DNA, the CDR3 is TGTGCCAGCAGCGCAGGTGTCTCTGGAAACACCATATATTTT. It is translated as CASSAGVSGNTIYF.

This clonotype was seen only a few times. The rearrangement links TRBV29-1 to TRBJ1-1, with 10 nucleotides matching TRBD1. V was pared by 8 bases and J by 6 bases, with 9 bases of the junction left unmatched. The CDR3 has 13 residues. Germline V gives CDR1 SQVTM, CDR2 ANQGSEA. In nucleotides, the CDR3 is TGCAGCACTCGGACAGGGGGGGTGTCTGAAGCTTTCTTT. Translated, it gives CSTRTGGVSEAFF.

This clonotype was recorded many times. This rearrangement joins TRBV29-1 to TRBJ2-1, with D possibly TRBD2 on 5 matching bases. Trimming left V 3 bases short and J 4 bases short, with 19 bases between. Germline V gene sequence: CDR1 SQVTM, CDR2 ANQGSEA. The CDR3 spans 16 residues. The CDR3 coding sequence is TGCAGCGTTGAGGGGTTGGTTGCGGGCGGGTACAATGAGCAGTTCTTC. It encodes CSVEGLVAGGYNEQFF.

In this sample, this clonotype turned up many times. The CDR3 DNA is TGTGCCAGCAGGCCCCGGGGGACCACCTACAATGAGCAGTTCTTC. This encodes CASRPRGTTYNEQFF. The chain links TRBV28 to TRBJ2-1, with D possibly TRBD2 on 6 matching bases. Germline CDR1 MDHEN, CDR2 SYDVKM. V was pared by 6 bases and J by 2 bases, with 14 bases between. CDR3 length: 15 amino acids.

V gene TRBV29-1 combines with J gene TRBJ2-3, with D perhaps TRBD2 (6 bases). The CDR3 consists of 15 residues. V was shortened by 2 bases and J by 5 bases, with 17 bases between the two germline ends. The germline CDR1 and CDR2 sequences are SQVTM and ANQGSEA. The CDR3 here is CSVEPEMGTLDTQYF. For the CDR3, the DNA is TGCAGCGTTGAACCCGAGATGGGGACTTTAGATACGCAGTATTTT.

This clonotype was counted at least ten times. The rearrangement joins TRBV6-1 to TRBJ1-5; unclear D gene. Germline CDR1 and CDR2: MNHNS and SASEGT. Trimming removed 1 base at V and 7 bases at J, with 2 bases between. CDR3 length: 11 amino acids. This CDR3 is CASSEEQPQHF. Here the CDR3 DNA reads TGTGCCAGCAGTGAAGAACAGCCCCAGCATTTT.

There are a few counts of this clonotype. The CDR3 loop is CASSFRGLSYEQYF. CDR3 in DNA: TGTGCCAGCAGTTTTCGGGGCCTCTCCTACGAGCAGTACTTC. The chain couples TRBV28 to TRBJ2-7, with D perhaps being TRBD1 or TRBD2 (5 bases each). The CDR3 consists of 14 residues. CDR1 MDHEN and CDR2 SYDVKM come from the germline V gene. Trimming pared 3 bases from V and 0 bases from J, leaving 9 bases between.